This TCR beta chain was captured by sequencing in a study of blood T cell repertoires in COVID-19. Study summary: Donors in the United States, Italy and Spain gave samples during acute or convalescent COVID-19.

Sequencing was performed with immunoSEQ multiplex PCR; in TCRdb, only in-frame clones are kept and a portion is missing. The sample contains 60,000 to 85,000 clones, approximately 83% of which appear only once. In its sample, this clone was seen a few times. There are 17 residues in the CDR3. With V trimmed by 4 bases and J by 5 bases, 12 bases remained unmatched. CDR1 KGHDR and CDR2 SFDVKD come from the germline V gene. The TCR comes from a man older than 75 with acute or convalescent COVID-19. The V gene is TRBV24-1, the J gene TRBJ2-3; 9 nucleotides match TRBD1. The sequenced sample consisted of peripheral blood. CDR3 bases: TGTGCCACCAGTGACTCCAGACGGACAGGGGAAAGAGATACGCAGTATTTT. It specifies CATSDSRRTGERDTQYF.